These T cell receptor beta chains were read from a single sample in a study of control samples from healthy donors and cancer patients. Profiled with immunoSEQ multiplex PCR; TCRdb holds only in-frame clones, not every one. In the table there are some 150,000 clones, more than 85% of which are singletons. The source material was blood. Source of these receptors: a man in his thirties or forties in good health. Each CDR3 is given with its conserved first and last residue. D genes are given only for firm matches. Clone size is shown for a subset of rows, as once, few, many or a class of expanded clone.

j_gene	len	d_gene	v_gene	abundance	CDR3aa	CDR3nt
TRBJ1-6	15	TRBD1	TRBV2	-	CASSERTGTDSPLHF	TGTGCCAGCAGTGAAAGGACAGGGACTGATTCACCCCTCCACTTT
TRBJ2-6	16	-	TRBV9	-	CASSPTGSSGANVLTF	TGTGCCAGCAGCCCCACAGGGAGCTCTGGGGCCAACGTCCTGACTTTC
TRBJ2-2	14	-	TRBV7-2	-	CASSLVRGTGELFF	TGTGCCAGCAGCTTAGTACGGGGCACCGGGGAGCTGTTTTTT
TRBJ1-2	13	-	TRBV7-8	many	CASSLGDNYGYTF	TGTGCCAGCAGCTTAGGAGACAACTATGGCTACACCTTC
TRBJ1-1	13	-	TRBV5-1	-	CASSTDVDTEAFF	TGCGCCAGCAGCACGGACGTGGACACTGAAGCTTTCTTT
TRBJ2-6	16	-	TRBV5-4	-	CASSPDSFSGANVLTF	TGTGCCAGCAGCCCCGACAGCTTCTCTGGGGCCAACGTCCTGACTTTC
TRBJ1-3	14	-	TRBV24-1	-	CATSDGPSGNTIYF	TGTGCCACCAGTGATGGGCCCTCTGGAAACACCATATATTTT
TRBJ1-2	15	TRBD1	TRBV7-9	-	CASSLTGQGTYGYTF	TGTGCCAGCAGCTTAACCGGACAGGGCACCTATGGCTACACCTTC
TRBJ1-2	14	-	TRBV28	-	CASSLSGRIYGYTF	TGTGCCAGCAGTTTATCGGGACGGATCTATGGCTACACCTTC
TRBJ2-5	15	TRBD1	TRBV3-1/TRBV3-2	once	CASSPEDRGGKTQYF	TGTGCCAGCAGCCCAGAGGACAGGGGAGGAAAGACCCAGTACTTC
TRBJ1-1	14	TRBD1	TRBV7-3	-	CASSSRDRNTEAFF	TGTGCCAGCAGCTCCCGGGACAGGAACACTGAAGCTTTCTTT
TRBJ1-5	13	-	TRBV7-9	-	CAGNKGSELPQHF	TGTGCCGGAAATAAGGGTTCCGAGCTGCCCCAGCATTTT
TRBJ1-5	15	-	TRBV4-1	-	CASSQDRDTNQPQHF	TGCGCCAGCAGCCAAGACCGGGACACGAATCAGCCCCAGCATTTT
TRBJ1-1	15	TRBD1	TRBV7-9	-	CASRLTGGGGTEAFF	TGTGCCAGCAGACTGACAGGGGGAGGGGGCACTGAAGCTTTCTTT
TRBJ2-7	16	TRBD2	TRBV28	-	CASSISSGGATYEQYF	TGTGCCAGCAGTATTTCTAGCGGGGGGGCCACCTACGAGCAGTACTTC
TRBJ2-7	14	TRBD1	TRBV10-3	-	CAISADRVPYEQYF	TGTGCCATCAGTGCAGACAGGGTCCCCTACGAGCAGTACTTC
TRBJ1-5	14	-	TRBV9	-	CASSVGGGNQPQHF	TGTGCCAGCAGCGTAGGAGGGGGCAATCAGCCCCAGCATTTT
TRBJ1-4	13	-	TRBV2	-	CASSTGLGEKLFF	TGTGCCAGCAGCACAGGGCTAGGGGAAAAACTGTTTTTT
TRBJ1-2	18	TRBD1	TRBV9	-	CASSVGRGRDSRGYGYTF	TGTGCCAGCAGCGTAGGACGGGGAAGGGACAGCCGTGGGTATGGCTACACCTTC
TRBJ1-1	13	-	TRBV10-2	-	CASMGGVNTEAFF	TGCGCCAGCATGGGAGGAGTGAACACTGAAGCTTTCTTT
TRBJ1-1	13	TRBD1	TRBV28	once	CASSVDRATEAFF	TGTGCCAGCAGCGTCGACAGGGCCACTGAAGCTTTCTTT
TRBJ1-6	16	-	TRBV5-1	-	CASSSLGGSYNSPLHF	TGCGCCAGCAGCTCCCTAGGGGGGTCCTATAATTCACCCCTCCACTTT
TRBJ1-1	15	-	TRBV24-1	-	CATSERGTMNTEAFF	TGTGCCACCAGTGAGCGTGGGACAATGAACACTGAAGCTTTCTTT
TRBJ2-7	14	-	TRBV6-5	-	CASRGTGGGYEQYF	TGTGCCAGCAGGGGGACAGGCGGGGGTTACGAGCAGTACTTC